The 10 T cell receptor beta chains given below trace back to one sample, sequenced in a study of T cell responses to AZD1222 COVID-19 vaccine. The table came from immunoSEQ multiplex PCR; TCRdb's copy has only in-frame clones and leaves some out. The data contain roughly 96,000 clones, 88% of them singletons. The material sequenced was peripheral blood, taken on day 0 of AZD1222 vaccination. The source is an adult in good health.

The chain links TRBV5-1 to TRBJ2-7; the D gene is possibly TRBD2 (5 bases). The CDR3 extends over 13 amino acids. V was shortened by 0 bases and J by 4 bases, with 8 bases between the two germline ends. Germline V gene sequence: CDR1 SGHRS, CDR2 YFSETQ. DNA for the CDR3: TGCGCCAGCAGCTTGGTCCGGGAATACGAGCAGTACTTC. It is translated as CASSLVREYEQYF.

This chain uses TRBV19 with TRBJ2-7, with D uncertain. This CDR3 is 12 amino acids long. Trimming left V 7 bases short and J 0 bases short, with 7 bases between. Germline-derived CDR1 and CDR2 are LNHDA and SQIVND (reference sequence). The CDR3 DNA reads as TGTGCCAGTACCTCTAGCTCCTACGAGCAGTACTTC. Translating gives CASTSSSYEQYF.

This chain links TRBV27 with TRBJ1-4; D is ambiguous. V lost 1 base and J lost 0, with 3 bases in between. The CDR3 is 14 residues long. Germline V lookup: CDR1 MNHEY, CDR2 SMNVEV (reference sequence). The CDR3 nucleotides are TGTGCCAGCAGTTTATTAGCAACTAATGAAAAACTGTTTTTT. Amino acids: CASSLLATNEKLFF.

This chain connects TRBV27 to TRBJ2-7, with a weak D call TRBD2 (5 bases). The CDR3 runs to 15 residues. Germline V gives CDR1 MNHEY, CDR2 SMNVEV (reference sequence). Trimming shortened V by 2 bases and J by 5 bases, and 16 bases separated the two germline ends. The CDR3 coding sequence is TGTGCCAGCAGTTTAAGGAGGCCAGATGTCGACGAGCAGTACTTC. Translated: CASSLRRPDVDEQYF.

The chain joins TRBV28 to TRBJ2-7; D might be TRBD1 or TRBD2, each matching 5 bases. Trimming removed 0 bases at V and 0 bases at J, with 6 bases between. Germline CDR1 reads MDHEN; CDR2 reads SYDVKM. CDR3 length: 14 amino acids. CDR3 protein: CASSLWGDSYEQYF. The CDR3 coding sequence is TGTGCCAGCAGTTTATGGGGGGACTCCTACGAGCAGTACTTC.

V gene TRBV7-3 combines with J gene TRBJ2-7, with 14 bases lining up with TRBD2. CDR1 is SGHTA, CDR2 FQGTGA, per germline. Unmatched junction bases numbered 13, after V lost 1 base and J lost 2 bases. The CDR3 spans 20 residues. As DNA, the CDR3 is TGTGCCAGCAGCTTAATTTCGACTAGCGGGAGGGAAAAAGTACCCTACGAGCAGTACTTC. Its translation is CASSLISTSGREKVPYEQYF.

This chain uses TRBV7-2 with TRBJ1-4; D possibly corresponds to TRBD1 (5 bases). This CDR3 is 15 amino acids long. Trimming left V 5 bases short and J 6 bases short, with 16 bases between. Germline CDR1 reads SGHTA; CDR2 reads FQGNSA. CDR3 nucleotide sequence: TGTGCCAGCAGCCGCGGTCCGTTCAGGGATGAAAAACTGTTTTTT. This gives the protein CASSRGPFRDEKLFF.

J is TRBJ1-6 and V is TRBV6-2 or TRBV6-3, with unresolved D. Germline CDR1 and CDR2: MNHEY and SVGEGT. Trimming stripped 0 bases from V and 5 bases from J, with 8 bases between. This CDR3 contains 15 residues. CDR3 sequence: CASSYSGLDNSPLHF. CDR3 DNA sequence: TGTGCCAGCAGTTACTCCGGACTGGATAATTCACCCCTCCACTTT.

This clone was found a few times. This chain links TRBV27 with TRBJ2-7; unclear D gene. This CDR3 is 12 amino acids long. The germline gives CDR1 MNHEY, CDR2 SMNVEV (reference sequence). V lost 5 bases to trimming and J lost 1 base, with 6 bases between them. The CDR3 sequence: CASSAASYEQYF. In DNA form, the CDR3 reads TGTGCCAGCAGTGCTGCTTCCTACGAGCAGTACTTC.

The chain is built from TRBV18 and TRBJ1-2; TRBD1 aligns across 7 bases. Trimming cost V 4 bases and J 8 bases; bases outside gene matches: 22. Germline V gene lookup returns CDR1 KGHSH and CDR2 LQKENI. This CDR3 has 18 amino acids. CDR3 region: CASSLKQGPPILEGGYTF. The CDR3 DNA is TGTGCCAGCTCACTCAAACAGGGGCCCCCGATCCTCGAGGGAGGCTACACCTTC.